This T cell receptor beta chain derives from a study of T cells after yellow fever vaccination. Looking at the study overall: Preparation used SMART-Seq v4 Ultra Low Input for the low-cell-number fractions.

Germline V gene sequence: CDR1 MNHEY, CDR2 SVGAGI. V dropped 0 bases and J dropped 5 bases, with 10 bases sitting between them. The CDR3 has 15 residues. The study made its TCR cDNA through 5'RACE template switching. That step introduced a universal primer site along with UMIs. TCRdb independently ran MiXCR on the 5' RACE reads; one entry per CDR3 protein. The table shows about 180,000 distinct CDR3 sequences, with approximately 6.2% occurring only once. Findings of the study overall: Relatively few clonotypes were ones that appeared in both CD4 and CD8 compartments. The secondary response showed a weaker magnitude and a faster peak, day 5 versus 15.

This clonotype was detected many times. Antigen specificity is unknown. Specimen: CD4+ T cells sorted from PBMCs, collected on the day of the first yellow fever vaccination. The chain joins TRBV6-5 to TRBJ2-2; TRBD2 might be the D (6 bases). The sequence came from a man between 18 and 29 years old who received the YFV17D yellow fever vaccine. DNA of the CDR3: TGTGCCAGCAGTTACTCGGCTCGGGGGACCGGGGAGCTGTTTTTT. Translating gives CASSYSARGTGELFF.